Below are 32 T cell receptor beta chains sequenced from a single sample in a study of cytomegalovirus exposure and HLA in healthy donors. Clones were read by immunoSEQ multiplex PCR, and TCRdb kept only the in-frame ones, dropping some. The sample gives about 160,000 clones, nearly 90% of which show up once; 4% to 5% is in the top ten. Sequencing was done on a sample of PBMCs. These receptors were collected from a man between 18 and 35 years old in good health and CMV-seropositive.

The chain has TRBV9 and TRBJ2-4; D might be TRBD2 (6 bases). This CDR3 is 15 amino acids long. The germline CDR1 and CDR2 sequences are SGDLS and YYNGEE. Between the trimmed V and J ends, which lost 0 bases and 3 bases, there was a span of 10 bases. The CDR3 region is CASSVDAGGKNIQYF. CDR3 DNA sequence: TGTGCCAGCAGCGTAGATGCCGGGGGCAAAAACATTCAGTACTTC.

CDR3 bases: TGTGCCAGCATCAGAATAGCGGGAGCATACAATGAGCAGTTCTTC. It translates to CASIRIAGAYNEQFF. The rearrangement uses TRBV6-1 and TRBJ2-1; 9 bases fit TRBD2. The CDR3 runs to 15 residues. CDR1 and CDR2 (germline): MNHNS, SASEGT. The trim removed 7 bases at V and 4 bases at J, leaving 8 bases unmatched.

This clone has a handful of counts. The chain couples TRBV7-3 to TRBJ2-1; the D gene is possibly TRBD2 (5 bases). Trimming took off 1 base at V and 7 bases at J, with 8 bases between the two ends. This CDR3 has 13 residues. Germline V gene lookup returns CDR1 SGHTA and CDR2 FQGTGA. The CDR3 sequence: CASSLSPGNEQFF. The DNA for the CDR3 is TGTGCCAGCAGCTTAAGTCCGGGGAATGAGCAGTTCTTC.

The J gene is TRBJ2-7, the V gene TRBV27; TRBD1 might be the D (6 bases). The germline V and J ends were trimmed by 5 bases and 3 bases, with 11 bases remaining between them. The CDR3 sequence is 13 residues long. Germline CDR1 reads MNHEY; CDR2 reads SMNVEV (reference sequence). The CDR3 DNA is TGTGCCAGCAGTCTACGACAGGACTACGAGCAGTACTTC. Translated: CASSLRQDYEQYF.

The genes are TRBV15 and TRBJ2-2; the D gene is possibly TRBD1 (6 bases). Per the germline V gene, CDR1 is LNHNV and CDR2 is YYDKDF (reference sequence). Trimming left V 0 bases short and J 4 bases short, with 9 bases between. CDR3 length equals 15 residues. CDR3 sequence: CATSRETGTTGELFF. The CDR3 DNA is TGTGCCACCAGCAGAGAAACAGGGACCACCGGGGAGCTGTTTTTT. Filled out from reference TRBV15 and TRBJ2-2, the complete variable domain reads DAMVIQNPRYQVTQFGKPVTLSCSQTLNHNVMYWYQQKSSQAPKLLFHYYDKDFNNEADTPDNFQSRRPNTSFCFLDIRSPGLGDTAMYLCATSRETGTTGELFFGEGSRLTVL.

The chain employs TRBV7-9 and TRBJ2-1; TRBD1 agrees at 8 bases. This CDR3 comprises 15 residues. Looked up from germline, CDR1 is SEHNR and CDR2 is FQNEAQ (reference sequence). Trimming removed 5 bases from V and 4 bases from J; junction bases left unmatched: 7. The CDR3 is CASSTNRGSYNEQFF. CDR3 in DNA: TGTGCCAGCAGCACGAACAGGGGGAGTTACAATGAGCAGTTCTTC.

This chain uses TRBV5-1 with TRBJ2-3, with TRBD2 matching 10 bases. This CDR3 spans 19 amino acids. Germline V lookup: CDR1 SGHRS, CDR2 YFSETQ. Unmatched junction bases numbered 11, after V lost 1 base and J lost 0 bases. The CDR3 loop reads CASSLTPPGTSVSTDTQYF. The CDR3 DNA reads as TGCGCCAGCAGCTTGACCCCACCCGGGACTAGCGTTAGCACAGATACGCAGTATTTT.

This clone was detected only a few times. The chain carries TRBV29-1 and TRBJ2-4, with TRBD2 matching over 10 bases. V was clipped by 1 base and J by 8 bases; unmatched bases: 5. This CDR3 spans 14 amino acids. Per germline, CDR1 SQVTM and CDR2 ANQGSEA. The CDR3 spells CSVEVAGGPYIQYF. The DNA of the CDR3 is TGCAGCGTTGAAGTAGCGGGAGGTCCCTACATTCAGTACTTC.

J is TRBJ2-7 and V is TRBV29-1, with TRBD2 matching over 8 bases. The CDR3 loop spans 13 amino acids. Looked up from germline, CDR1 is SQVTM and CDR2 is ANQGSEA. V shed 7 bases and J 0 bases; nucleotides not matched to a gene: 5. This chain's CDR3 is CSAGGGHSYEQYF. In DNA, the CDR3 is TGCAGCGCCGGCGGGGGGCACTCCTACGAGCAGTACTTC.

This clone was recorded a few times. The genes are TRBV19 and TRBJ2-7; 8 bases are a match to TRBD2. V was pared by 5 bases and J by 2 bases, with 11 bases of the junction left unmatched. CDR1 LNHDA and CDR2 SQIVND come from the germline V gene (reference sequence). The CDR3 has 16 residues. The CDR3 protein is CASSPDPGLGTYEQYF. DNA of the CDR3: TGTGCCAGTAGTCCTGACCCGGGACTAGGGACCTACGAGCAGTACTTC.

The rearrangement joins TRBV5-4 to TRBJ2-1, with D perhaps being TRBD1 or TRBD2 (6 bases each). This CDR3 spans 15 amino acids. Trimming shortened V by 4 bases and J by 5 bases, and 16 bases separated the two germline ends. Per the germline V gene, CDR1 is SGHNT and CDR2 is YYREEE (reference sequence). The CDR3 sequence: CASSLGLGTNNEQFF. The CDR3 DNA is TGTGCCAGCAGCCTGGGACTTGGGACAAACAATGAGCAGTTCTTC.

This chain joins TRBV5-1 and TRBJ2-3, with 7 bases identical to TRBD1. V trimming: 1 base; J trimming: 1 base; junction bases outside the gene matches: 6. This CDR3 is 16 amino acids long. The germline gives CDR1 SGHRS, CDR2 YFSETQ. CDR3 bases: TGCGCCAGCAGCTTGTACAGACAGGGAGGCACAGATACGCAGTATTTT. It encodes CASSLYRQGGTDTQYF.

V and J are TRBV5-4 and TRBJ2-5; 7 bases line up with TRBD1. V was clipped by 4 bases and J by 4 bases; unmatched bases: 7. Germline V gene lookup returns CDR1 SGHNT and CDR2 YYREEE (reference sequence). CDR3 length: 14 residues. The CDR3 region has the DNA TGTGCCAGCAGCGACCGACAGGGTGGAGAGACCCAGTACTTC. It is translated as CASSDRQGGETQYF. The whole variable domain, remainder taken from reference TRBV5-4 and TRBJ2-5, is ETGVTQSPTHLIKTRGQQVTLRCSSQSGHNTVSWYQQALGQGPQFIFQYYREEENGRGNFPPRFSGLQFPNYSSELNVNALELDDSALYLCASSDRQGGETQYFGPGTRLLVL.

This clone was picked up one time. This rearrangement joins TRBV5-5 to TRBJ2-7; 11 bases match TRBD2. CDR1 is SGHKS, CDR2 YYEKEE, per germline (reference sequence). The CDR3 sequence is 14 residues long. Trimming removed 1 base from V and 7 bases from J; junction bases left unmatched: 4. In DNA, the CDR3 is TGTGCCAGCAGCTTGACTAGCGGGAGTAGAGAGCAGTACTTC. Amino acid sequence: CASSLTSGSREQYF. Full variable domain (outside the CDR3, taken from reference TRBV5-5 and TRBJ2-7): DAGVTQSPTHLIKTRGQQVTLRCSPISGHKSVSWYQQVLGQGPQFIFQYYEKEERGRGNFPDRFSARQFPNYSSELNVNALLLGDSALYLCASSLTSGSREQYFGPGTRLTVT.

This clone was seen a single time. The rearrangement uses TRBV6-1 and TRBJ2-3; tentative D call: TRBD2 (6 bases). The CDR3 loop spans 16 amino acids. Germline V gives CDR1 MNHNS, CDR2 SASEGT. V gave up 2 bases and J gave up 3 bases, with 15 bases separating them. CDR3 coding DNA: TGTGCCAGCAGTGAATTCTACGGGAGTGGGACAGATACGCAGTATTTT. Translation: CASSEFYGSGTDTQYF.

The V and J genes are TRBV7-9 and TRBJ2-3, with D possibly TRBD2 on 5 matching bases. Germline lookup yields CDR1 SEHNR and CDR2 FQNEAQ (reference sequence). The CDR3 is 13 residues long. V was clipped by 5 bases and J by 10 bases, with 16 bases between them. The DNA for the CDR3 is TGTGCCAGCAGCCCAGACGGGGTGCAGGCGCAGTATTTT. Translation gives CASSPDGVQAQYF.

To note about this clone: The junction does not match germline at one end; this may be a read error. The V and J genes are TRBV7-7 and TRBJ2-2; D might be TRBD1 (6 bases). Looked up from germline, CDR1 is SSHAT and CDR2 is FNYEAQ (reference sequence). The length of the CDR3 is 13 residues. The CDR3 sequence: CASSGTGSGELFF. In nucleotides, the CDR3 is TGTGCTAGCAGCGGTACAGGGTCCGGGGAGCTGTTTTTT.

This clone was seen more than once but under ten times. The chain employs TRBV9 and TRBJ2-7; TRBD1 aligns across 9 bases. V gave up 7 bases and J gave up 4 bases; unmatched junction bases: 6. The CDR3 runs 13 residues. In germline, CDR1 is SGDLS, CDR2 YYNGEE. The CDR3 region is CASVWDRDYEQYF. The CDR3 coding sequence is TGTGCCAGCGTATGGGACAGGGATTACGAGCAGTACTTC. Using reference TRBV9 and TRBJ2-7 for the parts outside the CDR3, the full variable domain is DSGVTQTPKHLITATGQRVTLRCSPRSGDLSVYWYQQSLDQGLQFLIQYYNGEERAKGNILERFSAQQFPDLHSELNLSSLELGDSALYFCASVWDRDYEQYFGPGTRLTVT.

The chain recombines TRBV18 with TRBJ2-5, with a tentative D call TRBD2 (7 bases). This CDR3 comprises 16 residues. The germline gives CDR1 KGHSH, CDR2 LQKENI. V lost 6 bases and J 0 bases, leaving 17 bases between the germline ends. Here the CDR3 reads CASSPRGGSNQETQYF. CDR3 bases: TGTGCCAGCTCGCCGAGGGGGGGCAGCAACCAAGAGACCCAGTACTTC.

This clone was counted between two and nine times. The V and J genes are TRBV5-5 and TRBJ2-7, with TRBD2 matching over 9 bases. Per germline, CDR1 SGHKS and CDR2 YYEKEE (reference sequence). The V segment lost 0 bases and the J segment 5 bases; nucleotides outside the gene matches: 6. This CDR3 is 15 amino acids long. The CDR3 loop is CASSLVSGSGNEQYF. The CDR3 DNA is TGTGCCAGCAGCTTGGTTAGCGGGAGCGGGAACGAGCAGTACTTC.

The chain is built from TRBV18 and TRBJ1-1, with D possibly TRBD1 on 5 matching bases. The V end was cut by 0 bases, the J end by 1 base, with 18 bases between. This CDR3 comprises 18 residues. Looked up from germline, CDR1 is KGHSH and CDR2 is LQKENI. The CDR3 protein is CASSPPGSRVDGNTEAFF. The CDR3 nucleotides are TGTGCCAGCTCACCACCGGGGTCCAGGGTGGACGGGAACACTGAAGCTTTCTTT.

The CDR3, as DNA: TGTGCCATCAGCACGGGACAGGGGGACACCGGGGAGCTGTTTTTT. It specifies CAISTGQGDTGELFF. The chain uses TRBV10-3 and TRBJ2-2; 11 nucleotides agree with TRBD1. CDR3 length equals 15 residues. The germline V gene has CDR1 ENHRY and CDR2 SYGVKD. V lost 6 bases and J lost 3; bases outside the gene matches: 3.

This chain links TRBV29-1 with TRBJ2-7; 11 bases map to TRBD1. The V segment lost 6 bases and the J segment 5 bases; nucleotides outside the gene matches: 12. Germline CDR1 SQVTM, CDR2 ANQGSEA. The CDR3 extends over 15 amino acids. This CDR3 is CSVLGRDRGSDEQYF. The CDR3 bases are TGCAGCGTCCTAGGAAGGGACAGGGGGAGCGACGAGCAGTACTTC.

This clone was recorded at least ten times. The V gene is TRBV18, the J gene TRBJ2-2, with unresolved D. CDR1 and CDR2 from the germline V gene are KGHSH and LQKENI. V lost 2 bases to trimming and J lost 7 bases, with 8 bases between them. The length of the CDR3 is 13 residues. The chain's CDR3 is CASSPELGGELFF. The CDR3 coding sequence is TGTGCCAGCTCACCAGAACTTGGCGGGGAGCTGTTTTTT.

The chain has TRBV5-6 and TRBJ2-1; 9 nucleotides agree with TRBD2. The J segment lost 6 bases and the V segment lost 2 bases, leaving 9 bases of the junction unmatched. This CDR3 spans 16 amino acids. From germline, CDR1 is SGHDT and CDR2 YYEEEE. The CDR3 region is CASSFRAGGRANEQFF. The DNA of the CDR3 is TGTGCCAGCAGCTTTAGGGCTGGCGGGAGGGCCAATGAGCAGTTCTTC.

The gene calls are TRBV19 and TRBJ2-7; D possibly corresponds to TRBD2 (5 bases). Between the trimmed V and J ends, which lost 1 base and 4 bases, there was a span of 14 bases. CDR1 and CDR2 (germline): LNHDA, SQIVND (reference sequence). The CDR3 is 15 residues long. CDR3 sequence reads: CASSIGRELPYEQYF. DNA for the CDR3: TGTGCCAGTAGTATAGGAAGGGAGCTACCGTACGAGCAGTACTTC.

CDR3 in amino acids: CSVEGPGGTDTQYF. CDR3 in DNA: TGCAGCGTTGAAGGGCCAGGGGGGACAGATACGCAGTATTTT. The genes are TRBV29-1 and TRBJ2-3; TRBD1 is a possible D gene (7 bases). Trimming pared 1 base from V and 3 bases from J, leaving 11 bases between. From germline, CDR1 is SQVTM and CDR2 ANQGSEA. The CDR3 totals 14 residues.

This CDR3 reads CASMVQGGGTGELFF. The CDR3 bases are TGTGCCAGTATGGTACAGGGTGGAGGCACCGGGGAGCTGTTTTTT. This chain uses TRBV19 with TRBJ2-2; D is perhaps TRBD1 (6 bases). The germline V and J ends were trimmed by 7 bases and 4 bases, with 16 bases remaining between them. Germline V lookup: CDR1 LNHDA, CDR2 SQIVND (reference sequence). The CDR3 has 15 amino acids.

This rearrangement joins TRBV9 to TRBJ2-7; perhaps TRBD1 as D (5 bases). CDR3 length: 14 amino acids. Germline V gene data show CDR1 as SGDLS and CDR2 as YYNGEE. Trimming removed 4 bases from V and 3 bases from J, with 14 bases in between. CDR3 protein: CASSPRTSSYEQYF. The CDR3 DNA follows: TGTGCCAGCAGCCCCCGGACATCCAGCTACGAGCAGTACTTC.

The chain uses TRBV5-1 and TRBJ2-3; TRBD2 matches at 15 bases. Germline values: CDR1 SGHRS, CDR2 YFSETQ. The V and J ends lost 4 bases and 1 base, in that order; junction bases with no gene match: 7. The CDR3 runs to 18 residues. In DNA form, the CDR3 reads TGCGCCAGCAGCCAAACGGGACTAGCGGGAGGACGCACAGATACGCAGTATTTT. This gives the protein CASSQTGLAGGRTDTQYF.

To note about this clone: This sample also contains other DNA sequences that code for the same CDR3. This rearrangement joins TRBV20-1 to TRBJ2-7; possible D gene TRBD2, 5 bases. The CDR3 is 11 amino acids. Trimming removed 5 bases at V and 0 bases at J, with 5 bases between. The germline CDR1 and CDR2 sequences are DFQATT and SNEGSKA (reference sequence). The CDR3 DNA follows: TGCAGTGCTCGGGACTCCTACGAGCAGTACTTC. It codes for CSARDSYEQYF.

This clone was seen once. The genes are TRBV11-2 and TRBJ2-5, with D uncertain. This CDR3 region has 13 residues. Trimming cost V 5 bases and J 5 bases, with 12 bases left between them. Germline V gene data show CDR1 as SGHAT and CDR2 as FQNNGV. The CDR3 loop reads CASSADNEETQYF. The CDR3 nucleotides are TGTGCCAGCAGCGCCGATAACGAGGAGACCCAGTACTTC.